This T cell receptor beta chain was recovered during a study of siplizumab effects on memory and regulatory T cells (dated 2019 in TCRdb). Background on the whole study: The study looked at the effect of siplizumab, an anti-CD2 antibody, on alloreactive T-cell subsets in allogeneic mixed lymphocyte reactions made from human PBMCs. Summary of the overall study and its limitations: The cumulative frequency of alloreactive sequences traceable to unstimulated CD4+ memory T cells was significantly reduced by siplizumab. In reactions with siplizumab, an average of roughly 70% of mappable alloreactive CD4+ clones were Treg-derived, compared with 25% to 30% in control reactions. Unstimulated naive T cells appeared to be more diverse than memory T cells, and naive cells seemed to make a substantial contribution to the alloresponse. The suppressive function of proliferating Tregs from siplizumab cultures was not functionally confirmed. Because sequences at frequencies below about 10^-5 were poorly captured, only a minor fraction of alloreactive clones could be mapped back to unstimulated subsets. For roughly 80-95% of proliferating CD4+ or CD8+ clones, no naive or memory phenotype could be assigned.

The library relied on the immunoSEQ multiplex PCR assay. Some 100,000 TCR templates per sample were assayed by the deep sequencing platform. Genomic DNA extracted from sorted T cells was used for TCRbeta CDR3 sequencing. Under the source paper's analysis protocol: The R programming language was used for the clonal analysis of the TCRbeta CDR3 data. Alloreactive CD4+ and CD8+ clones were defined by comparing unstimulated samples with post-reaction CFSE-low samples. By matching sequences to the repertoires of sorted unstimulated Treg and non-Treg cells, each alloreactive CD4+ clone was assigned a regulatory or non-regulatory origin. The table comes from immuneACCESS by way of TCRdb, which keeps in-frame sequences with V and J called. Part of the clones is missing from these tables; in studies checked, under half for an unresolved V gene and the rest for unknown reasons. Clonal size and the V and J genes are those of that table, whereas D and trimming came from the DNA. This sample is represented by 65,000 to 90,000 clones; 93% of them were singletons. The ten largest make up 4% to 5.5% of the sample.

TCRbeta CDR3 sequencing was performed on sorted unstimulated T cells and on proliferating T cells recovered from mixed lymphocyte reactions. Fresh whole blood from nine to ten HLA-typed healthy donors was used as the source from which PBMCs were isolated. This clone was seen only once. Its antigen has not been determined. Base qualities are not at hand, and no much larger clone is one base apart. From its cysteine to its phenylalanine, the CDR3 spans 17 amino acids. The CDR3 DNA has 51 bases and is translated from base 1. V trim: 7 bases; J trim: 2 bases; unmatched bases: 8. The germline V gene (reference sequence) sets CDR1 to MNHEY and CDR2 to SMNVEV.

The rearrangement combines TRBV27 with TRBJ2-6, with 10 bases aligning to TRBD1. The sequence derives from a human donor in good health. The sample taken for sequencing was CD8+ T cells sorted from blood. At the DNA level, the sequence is TGTGCCAGCACCGTGCGACAGGGGGCGACTGGGGCCAACGTCCTGACTTTC. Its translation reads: CASTVRQGATGANVLTF.